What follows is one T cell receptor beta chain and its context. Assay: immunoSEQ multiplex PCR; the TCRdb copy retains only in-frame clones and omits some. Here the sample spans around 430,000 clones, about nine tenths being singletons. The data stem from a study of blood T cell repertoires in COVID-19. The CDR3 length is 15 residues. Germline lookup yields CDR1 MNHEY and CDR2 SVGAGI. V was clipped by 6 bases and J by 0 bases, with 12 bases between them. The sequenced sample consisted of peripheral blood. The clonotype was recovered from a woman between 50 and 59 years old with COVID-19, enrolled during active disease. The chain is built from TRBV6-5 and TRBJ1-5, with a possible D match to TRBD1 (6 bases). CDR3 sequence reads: CASRKGQNSNQPQHF. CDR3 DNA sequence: TGTGCCAGCAGAAAGGGACAAAATAGCAATCAGCCCCAGCATTTT.